Listed here are 11 T cell receptor beta chains from one sample, sequenced in a study of blood T cell repertoires in COVID-19. The data were produced by immunoSEQ multiplex PCR, yet TCRdb's version contains in-frame clones alone and is incomplete. The sample lists 110,000 to 150,000 clones, 75% to 85% occurring once. Sequencing was done on a sample of peripheral blood. The receptors originated from a woman between 50 and 59 years old with acute or convalescent COVID-19.

This chain links TRBV7-3 with TRBJ1-1; 7 bases are shared with TRBD1. V lost 9 bases to trimming and J lost 6 bases; unmatched junction nucleotides: 7. The germline V gene has CDR1 SGHTA and CDR2 FQGTGA. CDR3 length: 12 amino acids. The CDR3: CASTTGAPEAFF. CDR3 DNA: TGTGCCAGTACAACAGGGGCCCCTGAAGCTTTCTTT. Together with reference TRBV7-3 and TRBJ1-1, the CDR3 gives the full variable domain: GAGVSQTPSNKVTEKGKYVELRCDPISGHTALYWYRQSLGQGPEFLIYFQGTGAADDSGLPNDRFFAVRPEGSVSTLKIQRTERGDSAVYLCASTTGAPEAFFGQGTRLTVV.

The J gene is TRBJ2-1, the V gene TRBV19, with TRBD2 identical over 10 bases. Germline V gene data show CDR1 as LNHDA and CDR2 as SQIVND (reference sequence). This CDR3 is 13 amino acids long. V lost 7 bases and J lost 4; bases outside the gene matches: 1. The CDR3 DNA is TGTGCCAGTACTAGCGGGGGTTACAATGAGCAGTTCTTC. Amino acid sequence: CASTSGGYNEQFF.

The rearrangement joins TRBV9 to TRBJ2-3; D unclear. This CDR3 contains 13 residues. V was cut by 1 base and J by 2 bases, with 5 bases left in between. CDR1 and CDR2 (germline): SGDLS, YYNGEE. CDR3 nucleotides: TGTGCCAGCAGCGTATCTGTCACAGATACGCAGTATTTT. This gives the protein CASSVSVTDTQYF.

This clone was counted a few times. The rearrangement joins TRBV5-5 to TRBJ1-5; 8 bases line up with TRBD1. Trimming took 5 bases from V and 0 from J; bases not matched to a gene: 13. Germline V gene sequence: CDR1 SGHKS, CDR2 YYEKEE (reference sequence). This CDR3 comprises 18 residues. The CDR3 protein is CASRSGTGGPFSNQPQHF. The CDR3 DNA follows: TGTGCCAGCAGATCCGGGACAGGAGGGCCGTTTAGCAATCAGCCCCAGCATTTT. Looking up the rest from reference TRBV5-5 and TRBJ1-5 gives the full variable domain: DAGVTQSPTHLIKTRGQQVTLRCSPISGHKSVSWYQQVLGQGPQFIFQYYEKEERGRGNFPDRFSARQFPNYSSELNVNALLLGDSALYLCASRSGTGGPFSNQPQHFGDGTRLSIL.

The genes are TRBV7-6 and TRBJ1-2; 7 bases are a match to TRBD1. Germline V gene data show CDR1 as SGHVS and CDR2 as FNYEAQ. V was pared by 5 bases and J by 4 bases, with 13 bases of the junction left unmatched. The CDR3 totals 16 residues. CDR3 in DNA: TGTGCCAGCAGCGAGAAGGAAGGGGGCTGGGGCTATGGCTACACCTTC. Protein sequence: CASSEKEGGWGYGYTF.

This chain uses TRBV7-2 with TRBJ1-6; TRBD1 aligns across 7 bases. Trimming cost V 6 bases and J 7 bases; bases outside gene matches: 6. This CDR3 has 14 amino acids. The germline gives CDR1 SGHTA, CDR2 FQGNSA. The CDR3 is CASRDRVSNSPLHF. The DNA for the CDR3 is TGTGCCAGCAGAGACAGGGTGTCAAATTCACCCCTCCACTTT.

This chain links TRBV6-1 with TRBJ1-5, with D perhaps matching TRBD1 (5 bases). Germline CDR1 MNHNS, CDR2 SASEGT. The V end lost 3 bases, the J end lost 7 bases, and 10 bases lay between the germline ends. This CDR3 has 13 amino acids. The CDR3 loop is CASSEKGRQPQHF. The CDR3 nucleotides are TGTGCCAGCAGTGAGAAGGGGCGGCAGCCCCAGCATTTT.

This clone has only a few counts. This chain uses TRBV11-2 with TRBJ1-1; 7 nucleotides align to TRBD1. The ends lost 5 bases at V and 5 bases at J; junction bases unmatched: 8. CDR1 and CDR2 (germline): SGHAT, FQNNGV. CDR3 length: 14 residues. The DNA for the CDR3 is TGTGCCAGCAGCCCACAACAGGGGCTGACTGAAGCTTTCTTT. Its translation is CASSPQQGLTEAFF.

The chain couples TRBV29-1 to TRBJ1-1, with TRBD1 matching 7 bases. The CDR3 has 12 amino acids. The V and J ends lost 6 bases and 7 bases, in that order; junction bases with no gene match: 8. CDR1 and CDR2 (germline): SQVTM, ANQGSEA. Written as DNA, the CDR3 is TGCAGCGTCCGCAAGTGGGACAGTGAAGCTTTCTTT. Protein: CSVRKWDSEAFF.

The chain has TRBV27 and TRBJ1-5; TRBD1 agrees at 8 bases. With V trimmed by 4 bases and J by 4 bases, 15 bases remained unmatched. Germline V gives CDR1 MNHEY, CDR2 SMNVEV (reference sequence). The CDR3 is made up of 18 amino acids. The CDR3 reads CASSSHSLTGDFNQPQHF. The CDR3 nucleotides read TGTGCCAGCAGTTCGCACTCCCTGACAGGGGACTTTAATCAGCCCCAGCATTTT.

The V gene is TRBV11-3, the J gene TRBJ2-3, with D maybe TRBD2 (5 bases). The length of the CDR3 is 14 residues. CDR1 is SGHNT, CDR2 YENEEA, per germline. Trimming shortened V by 2 bases and J by 6 bases, and 12 bases separated the two germline ends. CDR3 sequence: CASSLRGVGDTQYF. CDR3 DNA: TGTGCCAGCAGCTTACGGGGTGTTGGTGATACGCAGTATTTT.